The following is a T cell receptor beta chain sequence with its context. This entry comes from a study of blood T cell repertoires in COVID-19. In germline, CDR1 is SGHTS, CDR2 YDEGEE. The CDR3 is 13 residues long. Trimming took off 2 bases at V and 6 bases at J, with 9 bases between the two ends. Assay: immunoSEQ multiplex PCR; the TCRdb copy retains only in-frame clones and omits some. The data contain 200,000 to 250,000 clones, about nine tenths of them singletons. This chain links TRBV5-8 with TRBJ2-1; tentatively, D is TRBD1 (5 bases). Sequences were obtained from PBMCs or T cells enriched from blood (not recorded which). This receptor was identified in a woman aged 25 to 39 who had recovered from COVID-19. CDR3 nucleotides: TGTGCCAGCAGCTTTCTAGGGGCCAATGAGCAGTTCTTC. This sequence encodes CASSFLGANEQFF.